This T cell receptor beta chain was sequenced for a study of T cell responses to AZD1222 COVID-19 vaccine. Study-wide results and caveats: Spike-specific TCR breadth and depth were elevated following two AZD1222 doses. Donors, mostly white British, included more females; clonal diversity was possibly underestimated.

This clone has just one count. Antigen specificity is unknown. The assay was immunoSEQ multiplex PCR, and TCRdb's table has in-frame clones only and misses some. The repertoire holds 110,000 to 150,000 clones, 90% to 95% seen once, with roughly 12% in the top ten. Per germline, CDR1 MGHRA and CDR2 YSYEKL. Deletions cut 0 bases from V and 6 bases from J, with 17 bases between. CDR3 length equals 16 residues. The gene calls are TRBV4-1 and TRBJ1-1; maybe TRBD1 (6 bases). This sequence was found in an adult who had recovered from COVID-19. This specimen consisted of peripheral blood, obtained after recovery from COVID-19. The CDR3 nucleotides are TGCGCCAGCAGCCAAGATCTAAGAGACAGGCTCCCTGAAGCTTTCTTT. This translates into CASSQDLRDRLPEAFF.